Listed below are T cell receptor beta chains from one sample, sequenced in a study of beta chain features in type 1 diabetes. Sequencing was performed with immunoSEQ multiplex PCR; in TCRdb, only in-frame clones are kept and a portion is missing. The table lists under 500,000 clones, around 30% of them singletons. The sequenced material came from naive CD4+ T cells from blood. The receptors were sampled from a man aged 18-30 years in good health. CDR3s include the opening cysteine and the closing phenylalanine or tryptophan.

CDR3 protein: CASSSSGRSLYEQYF
V gene: TRBV7-9

CDR3 protein: CAWSVRGVSSYEQYF
V gene: TRBV30

CDR3 protein: CASSLSDTQYF
V gene: TRBV14

CDR3 protein: CASSPRDRATYEQYF
V gene: TRBV7-2

CDR3 protein: CASSLARKPEAFF
V gene: TRBV7-2

CDR3 protein: CASSLVAGVAPSTDTQYF
V gene: TRBV7-8

CDR3 protein: CASSQDRTGHGYTF
V gene: TRBV4-1

CDR3 protein: CASSLPGTPGKQYF
V gene: TRBV7-9

CDR3 protein: CASSLDRGSNQPQHF
V gene: TRBV7-9

CDR3 protein: CAWRTRLASEQFF
V gene: TRBV30

CDR3 protein: CASSRVTDEETQYF
V gene: TRBV18

CDR3 protein: CASSVDRPYEQYF
V gene: TRBV25-1

CDR3 protein: CASSQGTAGEAHEQFF
V gene: TRBV4-2

CDR3 protein: CATSREEFSYEQYF
V gene: TRBV15

CDR3 protein: CASSVTGGNGEAFF
V gene: TRBV25-1

CDR3 protein: CASSFQGSSDTQYF
V gene: TRBV5-1

CDR3 protein: CASRGGRTDQETQYF
V gene: TRBV5-6

CDR3 protein: CAWTTGRGYQETQYF
V gene: TRBV30

CDR3 protein: CASSPPGSNEKLFF
V gene: TRBV9

CDR3 protein: CASRGSTQETQYF
V gene: TRBV6-1

CDR3 protein: CASSPGGQGGGELFF
V gene: TRBV7-2

CDR3 protein: CASSVGPAIGGEQYF
V gene: TRBV9

CDR3 protein: CASRQLESDTQYF
V gene: TRBV2

CDR3 protein: CASSFAGGEAKNIQYF
V gene: TRBV28

CDR3 protein: CASSSTDTQYF
V gene: TRBV7-6

CDR3 protein: CASSQAPGLAGQETQYF
V gene: TRBV4-1

CDR3 protein: CASRSGTGPGGEQYF
V gene: TRBV2

CDR3 protein: CASSPPSGGADTQYF
V gene: TRBV18

CDR3 protein: CASLAGGSYNEQFF
V gene: TRBV25-1

CDR3 protein: CSVERVREIGEQFF
V gene: TRBV29-1

CDR3 protein: CASSLRTSYEQYF
V gene: TRBV5-1

CDR3 protein: CASTAPGQGKYEQYF
V gene: TRBV28

CDR3 protein: CASSPASSYNEQFF
V gene: TRBV18

CDR3 protein: CASSPTSGAQETQYF
V gene: TRBV7-2

CDR3 protein: CASSLGSAHTGELFF
V gene: TRBV7-2

CDR3 protein: CASSLADEQYF
V gene: TRBV7-2